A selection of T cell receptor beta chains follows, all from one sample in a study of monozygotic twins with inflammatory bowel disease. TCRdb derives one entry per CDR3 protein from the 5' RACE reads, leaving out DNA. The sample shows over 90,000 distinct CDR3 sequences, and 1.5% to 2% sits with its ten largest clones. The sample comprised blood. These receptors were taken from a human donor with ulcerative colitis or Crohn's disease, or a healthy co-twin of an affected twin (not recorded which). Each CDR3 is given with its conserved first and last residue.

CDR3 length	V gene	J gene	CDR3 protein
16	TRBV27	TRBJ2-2	CASTKNPGLYTGELFF
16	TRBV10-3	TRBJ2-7	CAISDLGLPHPYEQYF
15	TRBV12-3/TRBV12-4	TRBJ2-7	CASSLSGDRAYEQYF
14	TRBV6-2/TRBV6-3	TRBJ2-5	CASSYYVNQETQYF
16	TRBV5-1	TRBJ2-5	CASSKIAGGYQETQYF
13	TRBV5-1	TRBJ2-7	CASSPGRGIEQYF
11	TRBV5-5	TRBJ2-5	CASSALETQYF
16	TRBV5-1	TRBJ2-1	CASSQGASYSHNEQFF
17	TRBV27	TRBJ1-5	CASSLRPGLGLNQPQHF
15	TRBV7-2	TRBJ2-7	CASSWVGGSGPEQYF
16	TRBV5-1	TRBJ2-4	CASSLESAGAKNIQYF
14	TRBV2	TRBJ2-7	CASLGDRGLHEQYF
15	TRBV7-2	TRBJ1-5	CASSPYFESYQPQHF
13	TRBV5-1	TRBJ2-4	CASRLNREGIQYF
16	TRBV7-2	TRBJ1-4	CASSLVRDERSEKLFF
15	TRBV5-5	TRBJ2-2	CASSLQGGDAGELFF
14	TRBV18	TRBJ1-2	CASSADSPTYGYTF